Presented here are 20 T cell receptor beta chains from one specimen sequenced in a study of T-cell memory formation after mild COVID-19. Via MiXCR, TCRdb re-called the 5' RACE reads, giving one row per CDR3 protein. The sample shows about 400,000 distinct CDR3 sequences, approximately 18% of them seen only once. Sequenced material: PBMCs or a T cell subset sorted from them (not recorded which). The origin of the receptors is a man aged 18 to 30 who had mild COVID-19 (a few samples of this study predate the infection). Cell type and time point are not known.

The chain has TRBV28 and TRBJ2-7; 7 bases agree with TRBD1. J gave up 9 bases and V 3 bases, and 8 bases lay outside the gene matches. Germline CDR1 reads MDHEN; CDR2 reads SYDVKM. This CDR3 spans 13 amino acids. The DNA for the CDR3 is TGTGCCAGCAGTTTCCGCCAGACAGGGAGGCAGTACGTC. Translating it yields CASSFRQTGRQYV.

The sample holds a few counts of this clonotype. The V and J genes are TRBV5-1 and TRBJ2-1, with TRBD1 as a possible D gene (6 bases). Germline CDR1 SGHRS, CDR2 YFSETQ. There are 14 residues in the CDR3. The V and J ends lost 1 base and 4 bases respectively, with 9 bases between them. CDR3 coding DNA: TGCGCCAGCAGCTTGACAGGGAATTACAATGAGCAGTTCTTC. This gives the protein CASSLTGNYNEQFF.

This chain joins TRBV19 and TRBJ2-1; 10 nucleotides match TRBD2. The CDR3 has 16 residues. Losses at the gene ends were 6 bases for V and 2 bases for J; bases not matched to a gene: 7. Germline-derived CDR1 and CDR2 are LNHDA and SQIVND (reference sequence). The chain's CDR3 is CASRTSSGGAYNEQFF. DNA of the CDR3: TGTGCCAGTAGAACGTCTAGCGGGGGCGCCTACAATGAGCAGTTCTTC. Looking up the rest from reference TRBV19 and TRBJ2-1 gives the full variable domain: DGGITQSPKYLFRKEGQNVTLSCEQNLNHDAMYWYRQDPGQGLRLIYYSQIVNDFQKGDIAEGYSVSREKKESFPLTVTSAQKNPTAFYLCASRTSSGGAYNEQFFGPGTRLTVL.

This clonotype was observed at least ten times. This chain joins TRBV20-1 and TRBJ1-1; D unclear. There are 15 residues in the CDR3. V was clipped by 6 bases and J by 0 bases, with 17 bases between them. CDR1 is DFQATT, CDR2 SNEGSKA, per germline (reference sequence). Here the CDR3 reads CSAPIVGLMNTEAFF. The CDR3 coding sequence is TGCAGTGCCCCTATAGTCGGGCTAATGAACACTGAAGCTTTCTTT.

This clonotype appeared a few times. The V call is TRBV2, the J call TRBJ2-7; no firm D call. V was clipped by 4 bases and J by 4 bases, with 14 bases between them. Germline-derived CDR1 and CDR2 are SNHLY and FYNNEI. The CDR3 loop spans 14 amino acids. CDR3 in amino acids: CASSALPQIYEQYF. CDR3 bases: TGTGCCAGCAGTGCCCTACCCCAGATTTACGAGCAGTACTTC.

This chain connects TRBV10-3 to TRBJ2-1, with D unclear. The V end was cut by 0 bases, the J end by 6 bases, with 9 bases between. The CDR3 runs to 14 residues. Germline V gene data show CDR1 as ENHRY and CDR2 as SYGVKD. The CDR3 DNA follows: TGTGCCATCAGTGAGTCAGATTATGTCAATGAGCAGTTCTTC. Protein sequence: CAISESDYVNEQFF.

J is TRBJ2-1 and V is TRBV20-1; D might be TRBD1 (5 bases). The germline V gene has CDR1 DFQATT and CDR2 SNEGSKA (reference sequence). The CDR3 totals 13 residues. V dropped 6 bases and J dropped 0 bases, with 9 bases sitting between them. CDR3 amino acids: CSARAYSYNEQFF. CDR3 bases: TGCAGTGCCAGGGCATACTCCTACAATGAGCAGTTCTTC.

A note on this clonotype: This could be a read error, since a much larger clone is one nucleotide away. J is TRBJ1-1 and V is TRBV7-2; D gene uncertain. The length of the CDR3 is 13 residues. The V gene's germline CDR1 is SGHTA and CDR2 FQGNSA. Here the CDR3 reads CASSLFENTEDFF. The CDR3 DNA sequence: TGTGCCAGCAGCTTATTCGAGAACACTGAAGATTTCTTT.

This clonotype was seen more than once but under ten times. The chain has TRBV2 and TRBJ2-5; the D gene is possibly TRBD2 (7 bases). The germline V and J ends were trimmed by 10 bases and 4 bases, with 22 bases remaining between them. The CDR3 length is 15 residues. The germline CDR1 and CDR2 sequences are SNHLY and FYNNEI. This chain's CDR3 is CATTDRGAIGETQYF. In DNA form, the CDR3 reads TGTGCCACTACTGACCGGGGGGCCATCGGAGAGACCCAGTACTTC. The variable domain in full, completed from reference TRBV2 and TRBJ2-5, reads EPEVTQTPSHQVTQMGQEVILRCVPISNHLYFYWYRQILGQKVEFLVSFYNNEISEKSEIFDDQFSVERPDGSNFTLKIRSTKLEDSAMYFCATTDRGAIGETQYFGPGTRLLVL.

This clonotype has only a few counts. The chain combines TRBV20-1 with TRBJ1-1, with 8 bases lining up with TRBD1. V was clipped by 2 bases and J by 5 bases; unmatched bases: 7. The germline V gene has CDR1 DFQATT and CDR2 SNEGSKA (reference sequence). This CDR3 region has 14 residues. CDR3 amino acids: CSARNPGGWTEAFF. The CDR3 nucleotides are TGCAGTGCTAGAAATCCAGGGGGCTGGACTGAAGCTTTCTTT.

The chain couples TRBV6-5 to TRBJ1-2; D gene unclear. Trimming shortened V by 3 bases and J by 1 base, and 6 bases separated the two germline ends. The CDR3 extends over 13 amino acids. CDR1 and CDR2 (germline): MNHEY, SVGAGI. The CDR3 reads CASSYNSNYGYTF. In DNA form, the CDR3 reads TGTGCCAGCAGTTATAACAGTAACTATGGCTACACCTTC.

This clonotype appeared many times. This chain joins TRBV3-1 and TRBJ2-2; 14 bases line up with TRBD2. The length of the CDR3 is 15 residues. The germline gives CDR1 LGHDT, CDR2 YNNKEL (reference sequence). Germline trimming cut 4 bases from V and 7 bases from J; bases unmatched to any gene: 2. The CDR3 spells CASSRTSGGLGELFF. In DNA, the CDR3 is TGTGCCAGCAGCCGGACTAGCGGGGGGCTCGGGGAGCTGTTTTTT.

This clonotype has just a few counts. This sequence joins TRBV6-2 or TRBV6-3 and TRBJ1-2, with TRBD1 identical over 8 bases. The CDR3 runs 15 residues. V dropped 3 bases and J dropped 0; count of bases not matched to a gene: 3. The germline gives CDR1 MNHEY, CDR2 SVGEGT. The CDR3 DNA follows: TGTGCCAGCAGTTATCCGGACAGGGCTAACTATGGCTACACCTTC. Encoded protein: CASSYPDRANYGYTF.

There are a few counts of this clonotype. In nucleotides, the CDR3 is TGTGCCAGCAGCCAGGACAGGGATGGGCCCTACGAGCAGTACGTC. This translates into CASSQDRDGPYEQYV. The V call is TRBV7-9, the J call TRBJ2-7; 8 bases map to TRBD1. V lost 5 bases, J lost 2 bases, and 8 bases stayed unmatched. Looked up from germline, CDR1 is SEHNR and CDR2 is FQNEAQ (reference sequence). This CDR3 is built from 15 residues.

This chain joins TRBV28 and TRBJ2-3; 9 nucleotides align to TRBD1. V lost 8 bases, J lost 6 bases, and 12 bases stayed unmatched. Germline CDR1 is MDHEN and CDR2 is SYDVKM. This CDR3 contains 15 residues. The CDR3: CASHAPRQGGDTQYF. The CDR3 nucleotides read TGTGCCAGCCACGCCCCCCGACAGGGGGGGGATACGCAGTATTTT.

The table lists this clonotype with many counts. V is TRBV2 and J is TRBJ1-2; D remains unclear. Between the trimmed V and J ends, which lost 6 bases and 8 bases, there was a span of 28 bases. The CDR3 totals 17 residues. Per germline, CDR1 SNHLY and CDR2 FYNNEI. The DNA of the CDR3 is TGTGCCAGCAGCCTGACACGAATCACCTCGCACCCTTGGGGCTACACCTTC. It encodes CASSLTRITSHPWGYTF. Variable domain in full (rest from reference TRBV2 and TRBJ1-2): EPEVTQTPSHQVTQMGQEVILRCVPISNHLYFYWYRQILGQKVEFLVSFYNNEISEKSEIFDDQFSVERPDGSNFTLKIRSTKLEDSAMYFCASSLTRITSHPWGYTFGSGTRLTVV.

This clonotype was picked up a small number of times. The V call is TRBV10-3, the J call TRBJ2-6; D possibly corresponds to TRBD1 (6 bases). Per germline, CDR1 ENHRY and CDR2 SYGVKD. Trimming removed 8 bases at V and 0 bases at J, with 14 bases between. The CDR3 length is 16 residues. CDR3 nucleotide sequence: TGTGCCATCCCCCAGGGGAATTTCTCTGGGGCCAACGTCCTGACTTTC. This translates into CAIPQGNFSGANVLTF.

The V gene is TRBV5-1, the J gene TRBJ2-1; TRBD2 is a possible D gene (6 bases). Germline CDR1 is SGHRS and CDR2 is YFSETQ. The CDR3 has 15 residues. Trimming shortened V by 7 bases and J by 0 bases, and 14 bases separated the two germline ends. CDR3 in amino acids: CASGWARGSYNEQFF. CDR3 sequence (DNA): TGCGCCAGCGGCTGGGCGCGGGGCTCCTACAATGAGCAGTTCTTC.

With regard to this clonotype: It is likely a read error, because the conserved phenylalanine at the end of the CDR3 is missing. The CDR3 DNA reads as TGTGCCAGCAGCTTGGGCAGGTGGATGGGATCCAAAAACATTCAGTACTTA. It is translated as CASSLGRWMGSKNIQYL. This chain connects TRBV7-2 to TRBJ2-4, with no clear D. Trimming stripped 3 bases from V and 2 bases from J, with 17 bases between. Germline CDR1 SGHTA, CDR2 FQGNSA. The CDR3 spans 17 residues.

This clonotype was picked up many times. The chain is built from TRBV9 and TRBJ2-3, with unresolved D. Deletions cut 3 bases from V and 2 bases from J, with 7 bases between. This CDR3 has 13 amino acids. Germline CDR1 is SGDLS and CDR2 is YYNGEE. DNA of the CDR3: TGTGCCAGCAGCGCTCTCAACACAGATACGCAGTATTTT. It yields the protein CASSALNTDTQYF.